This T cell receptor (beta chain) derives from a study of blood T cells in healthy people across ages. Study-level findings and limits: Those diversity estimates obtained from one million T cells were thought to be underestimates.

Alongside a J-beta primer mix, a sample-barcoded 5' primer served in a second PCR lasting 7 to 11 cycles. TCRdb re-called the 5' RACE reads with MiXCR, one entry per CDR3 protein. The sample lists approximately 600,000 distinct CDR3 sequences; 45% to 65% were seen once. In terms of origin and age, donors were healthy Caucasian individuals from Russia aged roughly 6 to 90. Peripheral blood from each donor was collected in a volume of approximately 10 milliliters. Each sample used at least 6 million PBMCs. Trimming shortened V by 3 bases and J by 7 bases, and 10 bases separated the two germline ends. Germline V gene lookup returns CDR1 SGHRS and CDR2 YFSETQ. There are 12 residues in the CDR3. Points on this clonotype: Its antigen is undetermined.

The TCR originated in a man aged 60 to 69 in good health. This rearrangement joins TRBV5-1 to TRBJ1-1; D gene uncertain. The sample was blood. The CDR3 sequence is CASSWAIGEAFF. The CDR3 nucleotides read TGCGCCAGCAGCTGGGCGATAGGTGAAGCTTTCTTT.